The entry below gives a single T cell receptor (beta chain) sequence along with its context. Its antigen is not known. Here immunoSEQ multiplex PCR was the method, and the copy in TCRdb shows in-frame clones only, minus some. The table records more than 20,000 clones, roughly four fifths of them present only once. The CDR3 sequence is 12 residues long. Germline loops: CDR1 LNHDA, CDR2 SQIVND (reference sequence). Trimming left V 3 bases short and J 4 bases short, with 4 bases between. This sample was taken from a study of a mutant IDH1 vaccine in newly diagnosed glioma. Study background: Patients were started on vaccination 4-6 weeks after radiotherapy alone, or with temozolomide cycles. Patients previously underwent radiotherapy, temozolomide, or both, and most underwent both.

The time point: week 23, last vaccination. Alongside topical imiquimod, each dose of vaccine comprised 300 ug of mutant IDH1 20-mer peptide. The material sequenced was PBMCs, taken from a glioma patient whose treatment included an IDH1 peptide vaccine. This sequence originates from a man aged 30-40 years with glioma. The V call is TRBV19, the J call TRBJ2-1; D remains unclear. Written as DNA, the CDR3 is TGTGCCAGTAGTATGAATTACAATGAGCAGTTCTTC. This sequence encodes CASSMNYNEQFF. The full variable domain, with the rest looked up from reference TRBV19 and TRBJ2-1, is DGGITQSPKYLFRKEGQNVTLSCEQNLNHDAMYWYRQDPGQGLRLIYYSQIVNDFQKGDIAEGYSVSREKKESFPLTVTSAQKNPTAFYLCASSMNYNEQFFGPGTRLTVL.